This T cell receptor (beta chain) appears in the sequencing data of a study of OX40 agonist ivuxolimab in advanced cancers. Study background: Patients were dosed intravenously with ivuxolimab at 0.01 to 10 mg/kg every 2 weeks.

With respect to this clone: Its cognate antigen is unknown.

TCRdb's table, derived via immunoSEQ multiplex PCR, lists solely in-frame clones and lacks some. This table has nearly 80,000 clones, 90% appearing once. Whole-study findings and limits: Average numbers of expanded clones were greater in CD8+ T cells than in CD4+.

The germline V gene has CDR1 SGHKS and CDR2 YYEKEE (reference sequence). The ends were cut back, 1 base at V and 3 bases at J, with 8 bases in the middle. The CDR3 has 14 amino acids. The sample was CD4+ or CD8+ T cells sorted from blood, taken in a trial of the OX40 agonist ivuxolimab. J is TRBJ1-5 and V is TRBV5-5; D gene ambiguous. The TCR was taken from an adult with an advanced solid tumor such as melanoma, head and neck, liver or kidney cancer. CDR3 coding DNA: TGTGCCAGCAGCTTGCTCCTTTACAATCAGCCCCAGCATTTT. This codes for CASSLLLYNQPQHF.